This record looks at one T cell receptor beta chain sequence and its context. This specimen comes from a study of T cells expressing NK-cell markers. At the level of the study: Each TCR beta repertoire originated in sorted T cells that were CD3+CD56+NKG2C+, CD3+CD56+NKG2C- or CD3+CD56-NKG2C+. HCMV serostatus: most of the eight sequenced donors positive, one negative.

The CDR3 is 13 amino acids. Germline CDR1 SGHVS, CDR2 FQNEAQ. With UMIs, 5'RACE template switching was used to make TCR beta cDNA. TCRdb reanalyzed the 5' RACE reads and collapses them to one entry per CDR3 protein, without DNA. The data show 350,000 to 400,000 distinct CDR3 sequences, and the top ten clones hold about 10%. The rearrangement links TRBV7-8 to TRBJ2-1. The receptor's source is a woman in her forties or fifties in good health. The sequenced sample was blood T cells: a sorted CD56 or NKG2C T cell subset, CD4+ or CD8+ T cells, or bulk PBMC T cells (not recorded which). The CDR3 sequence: CASVSGSYNEQFF.